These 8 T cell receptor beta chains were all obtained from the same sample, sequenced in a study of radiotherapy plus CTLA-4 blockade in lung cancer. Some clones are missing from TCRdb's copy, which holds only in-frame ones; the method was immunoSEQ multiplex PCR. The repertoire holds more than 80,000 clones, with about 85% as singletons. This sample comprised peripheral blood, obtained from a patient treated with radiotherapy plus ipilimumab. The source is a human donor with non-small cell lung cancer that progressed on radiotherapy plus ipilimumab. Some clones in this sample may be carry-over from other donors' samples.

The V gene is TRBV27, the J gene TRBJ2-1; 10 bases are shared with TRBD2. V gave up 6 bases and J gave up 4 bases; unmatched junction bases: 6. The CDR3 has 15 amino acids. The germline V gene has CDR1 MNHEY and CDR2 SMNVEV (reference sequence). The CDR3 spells CASRPAGGAYNEQFF. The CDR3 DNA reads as TGTGCCAGCAGGCCAGCGGGGGGGGCTTACAATGAGCAGTTCTTC.

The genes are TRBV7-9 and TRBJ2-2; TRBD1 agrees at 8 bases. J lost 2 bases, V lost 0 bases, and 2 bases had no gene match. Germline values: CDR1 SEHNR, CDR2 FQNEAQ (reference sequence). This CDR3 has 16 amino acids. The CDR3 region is CASSLARGPNTGELFF. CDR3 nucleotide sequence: TGTGCCAGCAGCTTAGCCAGGGGGCCCAACACCGGGGAGCTGTTTTTT.

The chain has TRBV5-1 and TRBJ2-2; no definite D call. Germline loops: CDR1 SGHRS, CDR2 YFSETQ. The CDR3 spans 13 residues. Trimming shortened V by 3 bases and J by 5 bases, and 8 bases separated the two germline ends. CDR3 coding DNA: TGCGCCAGCAGCTCAACTACTACCGGGGAGCTGTTTTTT. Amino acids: CASSSTTTGELFF.

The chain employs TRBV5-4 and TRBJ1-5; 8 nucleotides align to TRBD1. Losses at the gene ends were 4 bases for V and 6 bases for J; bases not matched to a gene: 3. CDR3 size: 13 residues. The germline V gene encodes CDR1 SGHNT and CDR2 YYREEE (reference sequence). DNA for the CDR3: TGTGCCAGCAGCACGGACAGGGTTCAGCCCCAGCATTTT. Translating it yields CASSTDRVQPQHF.

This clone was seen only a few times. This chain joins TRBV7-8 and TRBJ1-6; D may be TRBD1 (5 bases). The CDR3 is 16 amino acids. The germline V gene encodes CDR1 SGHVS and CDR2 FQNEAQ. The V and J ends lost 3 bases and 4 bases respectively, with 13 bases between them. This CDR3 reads CASSFSRDPYNSPLHF. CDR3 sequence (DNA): TGTGCCAGCAGCTTTAGCAGGGACCCGTATAATTCACCCCTCCACTTT.

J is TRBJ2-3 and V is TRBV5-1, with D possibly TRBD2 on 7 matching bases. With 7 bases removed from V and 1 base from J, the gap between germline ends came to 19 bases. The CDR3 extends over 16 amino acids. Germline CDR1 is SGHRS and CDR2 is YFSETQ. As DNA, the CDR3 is TGCGCCAGCGTCCTTCGAGGGGGGGGCCGCACAGATACGCAGTATTTT. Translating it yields CASVLRGGGRTDTQYF.

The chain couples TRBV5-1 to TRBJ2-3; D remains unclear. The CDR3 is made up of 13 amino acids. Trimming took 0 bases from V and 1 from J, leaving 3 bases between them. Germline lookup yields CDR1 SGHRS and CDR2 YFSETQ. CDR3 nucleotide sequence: TGCGCCAGCAGCTTGGTCCGCACAGATACGCAGTATTTT. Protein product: CASSLVRTDTQYF. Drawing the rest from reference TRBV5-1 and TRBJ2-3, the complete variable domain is KAGVTQTPRYLIKTRGQQVTLSCSPISGHRSVSWYQQTPGQGLQFLFEYFSETQRNKGNFPGRFSGRQFSNSRSEMNVSTLELGDSALYLCASSLVRTDTQYFGPGTRLTVL.

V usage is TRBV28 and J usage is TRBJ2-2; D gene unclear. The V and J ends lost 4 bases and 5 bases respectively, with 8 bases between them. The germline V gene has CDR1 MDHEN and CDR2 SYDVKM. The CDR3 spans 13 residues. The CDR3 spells CASSSPQTGELFF. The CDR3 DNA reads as TGTGCCAGCAGTTCTCCACAAACCGGGGAGCTGTTTTTT.